This T cell receptor (beta chain) was profiled in a study of blood T cell repertoires in COVID-19. Study summary: PBMCs, B-cell-depleted T cells, or T cells provided the cDNA or gDNA that made up the material.

TCRdb's copy holds only in-frame clones and misses some; the assay was immunoSEQ multiplex PCR. The sample holds about 220,000 clones, 70% to 85% seen once. The CDR3 consists of 13 residues. In germline, CDR1 is LGHDT, CDR2 YNNKEL (reference sequence). With 6 bases removed from V and 6 bases from J, the gap between germline ends came to 14 bases. All enrollees were about 18 to 100 years old and from under 25 US areas. What was sequenced was PBMCs or T cells enriched from blood (not recorded which). J is TRBJ1-2 and V is TRBV3-1 (or the pseudogene TRBV3-2); D remains ambiguous. This clonotype was sampled from a woman in her sixties who had recovered from COVID-19. CDR3 nucleotides: TGTGCCAGCAGTACCCCCCATGGCCATGGCTACACCTTC. Its protein is CASSTPHGHGYTF.